The T cell receptor (beta chain) described here comes from a study of T cell responses to AZD1222 COVID-19 vaccine (dated by TCRdb to the early 2020s). Regarding the study in general: Because spike-specific TCR depth and breadth did not differ between the two schedules, AZD1222 recipients who got a second dose at roughly 4 weeks were pooled with those who got a second dose at roughly 12 weeks. TCR sequencing covered about 230 trial participants: about 210 given two doses of AZD1222 and around 26 given two doses of MenACWY control vaccine. Trial participants were enrolled by age into subgroups of 18-55, 56-69 and 70-plus years, and roughly 160, 29 and 62 TCR-sequenced participants, respectively, were included in these subgroups. What the authors observed across the whole study: The whole spike protein was spanned by vaccine-associated CD4 TCRs, and dominant responses were seen in regions 160-218 and 743-854. After two AZD1222 doses, both the breadth and the depth of spike-specific TCRs were significantly higher than at day 0 and than in MenACWY recipients. Participants were mostly white British, with more females than males. The authors suggested clonal diversity may have been underestimated. No day 14 peak-response samples were available, so repertoires were characterized only after the peak T cell response. Reportedly, almost half of the unique spike-specific TCRs recognized epitopes lying outside the regions that are mutated in the B.1.351 and B.1.1.7 variants. In the small 56-69-year group, the increase in depth fell short of significance, most likely because of low power. Conclusions about previously exposed vaccinees are limited, since just a handful of AZD1222 recipients were seropositive for SARS-CoV-2 at baseline.

This clone turned up a few times. Its antigen is not yet known. No base qualities exist here, and no much larger clone lies one base off it. The CDR3 regions of human TCRbeta chains were subjected to immunosequencing. The original pipeline was this. TCRs in the repertoires were compared against a reference library of SARS-CoV-2-specific TCRs that had been generated with the MIRA antigen-specificity platform. Breadth was defined as the fraction of unique TCRs that were SARS-CoV-2-associated. Depth was defined as the fraction of total T cells that were SARS-CoV-2-associated. Using the MIRA data, every spike-specific TCR was mapped to the spike region that the TCR reacted to and assigned to either a CD4 or a CD8 class. Log10-transformed breadth and depth values were compared by one-way ANOVA with Sidak's multiple comparisons tests. Sourced from immuneACCESS, this table was stored by TCRdb with only in-frame sequences that have V and J called. A share of the clones is absent; for the studies checked, an unresolved V gene accounts for under half, and the remainder has no known explanation. V and J calls and clone size are as listed in that table; D and trimming were resolved from the DNA. The sample table holds over 150,000 clones, of which roughly 90% were seen once. The top ten constitute approximately 20% of the sample.

CDR3 length: 13 amino acids, cysteine to phenylalanine. Just the 39-base CDR3 DNA is kept, in frame starting at base 1. Relative to germline, V is 2 bases shorter and J is 7 bases shorter, with 10 bases between their ends. As encoded in the germline V gene, CDR1 is SGDLS while CDR2 is YYNGEE. The label giving this sample's time point can be read as: baseline before first vaccination. Vaccinee samples came from UK trials COV001 and COV002, including a single-blind randomized controlled phase 2/3 trial of AZD1222 (ChAdOx1 nCoV-19) in healthy adults. For TCRbeta chain sequencing, PBMC samples were collected from trial participants at day 0 and at day 28 after the second dose.

The sequences come from peripheral blood, collected on day 0 of AZD1222 vaccination. The chain employs TRBV9 and TRBJ1-5; the D gene is perhaps TRBD1, from 6 matching bases. The receptor's source is an adult in good health. The bases are TGTGCCAGCAGCGTGGGGGCCGGGCAGCCCCAGCATTTT. Its protein reads: CASSVGAGQPQHF.